These 19 T cell receptor beta chains share one sample of origin, sequenced in a study of Ad26.COV2.S vaccination and SARS-CoV-2 variants. Using immunoSEQ multiplex PCR, the repertoire was profiled, and TCRdb retains in-frame clones only, with some absent. The sample has over 450,000 clones, approximately 90% seen once. The treatment was: over 15 received Ad26.COV2.S at low or high dose, single or two shots; 5 received placebo; per-sample allocation not given. The investigators took samples on day 63 after the first vaccine or placebo injection. The sample was peripheral blood, taken in a trial of Ad26.COV2.S vaccine versus placebo. The receptors shown here come from a person aged 18-60 years who received the Ad26.COV2.S COVID-19 vaccine or a placebo.

This clone was detected only a few times. CDR3 sequence reads: CASSQVGGTGPLHF. In DNA, the CDR3 is TGTGCCAGCAGCCAAGTTGGAGGGACCGGACCCCTCCACTTT. The rearrangement links TRBV14 to TRBJ1-6; D is possibly TRBD1 (5 bases). CDR3 length equals 14 residues. Trimming cost V 1 base and J 12 bases, with 13 bases left between them. Per germline, CDR1 SGHDN and CDR2 FVKESK.

V and J are TRBV5-8 and TRBJ2-1; tentatively, D is TRBD2 (5 bases). The germline CDR1 and CDR2 sequences are SGHTS and YDEGEE. The CDR3 has 13 amino acids. The germline V and J ends were trimmed by 5 bases and 6 bases, with 12 bases remaining between them. The CDR3 sequence is CASRRAEGNEQFF. CDR3 DNA: TGTGCCAGCAGGAGGGCTGAGGGCAATGAGCAGTTCTTC.

The rearrangement joins TRBV4-3 to TRBJ1-6; unclear D gene. This CDR3 is 13 amino acids long. Trimming stripped 4 bases from V and 8 bases from J, with 9 bases between. CDR1 and CDR2 (germline): LGHNA, YSLEER. The CDR3 region is CASSPQAYSPLHF. The CDR3 coding sequence is TGCGCCAGCAGCCCCCAAGCCTATTCACCCCTCCACTTT.

The chain couples TRBV4-1 to TRBJ1-3; TRBD1 might be the D (5 bases). V was pared by 4 bases and J by 4 bases, with 14 bases between. Germline V CDR1 and CDR2: MGHRA, YSYEKL. The CDR3 is made up of 15 amino acids. CDR3 nucleotides: TGCGCCAGCAGCCGAATGGACATTTCAGGAAACACCATATATTTT. Encoded protein: CASSRMDISGNTIYF.

The rearrangement joins TRBV2 to TRBJ2-5; D gene unclear. The germline V gene has CDR1 SNHLY and CDR2 FYNNEI. Trimming stripped 6 bases from V and 2 bases from J, with 10 bases between. The CDR3 consists of 13 residues. DNA of the CDR3: TGTGCCAGCAGGTTTTCTGTGCAAGAGACCCAGTACTTC. This sequence encodes CASRFSVQETQYF. Full variable domain (remainder filled in from reference TRBV2 and TRBJ2-5): EPEVTQTPSHQVTQMGQEVILRCVPISNHLYFYWYRQILGQKVEFLVSFYNNEISEKSEIFDDQFSVERPDGSNFTLKIRSTKLEDSAMYFCASRFSVQETQYFGPGTRLLVL.

The J gene is TRBJ1-1, the V gene TRBV5-4, with D possibly TRBD1 on 5 matching bases. V lost 3 bases and J lost 4, with 10 bases in between. CDR3 length: 13 amino acids. Germline V lookup: CDR1 SGHNT, CDR2 YYREEE (reference sequence). The CDR3 protein is CASSYAGGTEAFF. The CDR3 DNA reads as TGTGCCAGCAGCTACGCGGGGGGCACTGAAGCTTTCTTT.

The V gene is TRBV2, the J gene TRBJ2-1; 7 positions agree with TRBD2. The V and J ends lost 6 bases and 2 bases, in that order; junction bases with no gene match: 10. CDR3 length: 16 residues. Germline CDR1 and CDR2: SNHLY and FYNNEI. CDR3 sequence: CASRLPAGAAYNEQFF. CDR3 DNA: TGTGCCAGCAGGCTTCCTGCGGGAGCAGCCTACAATGAGCAGTTCTTC.

This clone was detected only a few times. J is TRBJ1-4 and V is TRBV5-1, with TRBD1 matching 7 bases. The germline gives CDR1 SGHRS, CDR2 YFSETQ. V shed 3 bases and J 4 bases; nucleotides not matched to a gene: 15. The CDR3 is 18 residues long. The CDR3 bases are TGCGCCAGCAGCTCACAGACAGGGATGGAGCATGGTAATGAAAAACTGTTTTTT. Protein: CASSSQTGMEHGNEKLFF.

This clone was detected only once. V usage is TRBV15 and J usage is TRBJ1-1, with no clear D. Germline V gene data show CDR1 as LNHNV and CDR2 as YYDKDF (reference sequence). CDR3 length: 12 residues. V was clipped by 6 bases and J by 4 bases, with 9 bases between them. CDR3 residues: CATRGYSTEAFF. As DNA, the CDR3 is TGTGCCACCAGAGGGTACAGCACTGAAGCTTTCTTT.

This chain links TRBV28 with TRBJ1-4; the D gene is possibly TRBD1 (5 bases). The CDR3 has 15 amino acids. Germline values: CDR1 MDHEN, CDR2 SYDVKM. The V gene lost 4 bases and the J gene lost 7 bases, with 16 bases spanning the gap. CDR3 DNA sequence: TGTGCCAGCAGTTCTCTTCGGGGGAGGGGTGAAAAACTGTTTTTT. The encoded protein is CASSSLRGRGEKLFF.

This clone showed up just once. V and J are TRBV27 and TRBJ2-5; 11 nucleotides align to TRBD2. CDR1 and CDR2 (germline): MNHEY, SMNVEV (reference sequence). J lost 11 bases, V lost 4 bases, and 6 bases had no gene match. This CDR3 region has 13 residues. The CDR3 region has the DNA TGTGCCAGCAGTTCAGGACTAGCGGGCGCACAGTACTTC. Protein sequence: CASSSGLAGAQYF.

This clone has more than one count but fewer than ten. This chain joins TRBV18 and TRBJ2-7, with TRBD1 as a possible D gene (6 bases). The CDR3 runs to 13 residues. With 6 bases removed from V and 3 bases from J, the gap between germline ends came to 12 bases. Germline-derived CDR1 and CDR2 are KGHSH and LQKENI. CDR3 in amino acids: CASSPQGLYEQYF. Written as DNA, the CDR3 is TGTGCCAGCTCGCCTCAGGGGCTCTACGAGCAGTACTTC.

The chain has TRBV11-3 and TRBJ2-1; D is undetermined. CDR1 SGHNT and CDR2 YENEEA come from the germline V gene. V shed 0 bases and J shed 0 bases, with 15 bases lying between them. CDR3 length: 18 amino acids. CDR3: CASSLDQSGSSSYNEQFF. The CDR3, as DNA: TGTGCCAGCAGCTTAGATCAGTCCGGCTCGAGCTCCTACAATGAGCAGTTCTTC. Combining the CDR3 with reference TRBV11-3 and TRBJ2-1 gives the whole variable domain EAGVVQSPRYKIIEKKQPVAFWCNPISGHNTLYWYLQNLGQGPELLIRYENEEAVDDSQLPKDRFSAERLKGVDSTLKIQPAELGDSAVYLCASSLDQSGSSSYNEQFFGPGTRLTVL.

This clone turned up a few times. J is TRBJ2-3 and V is TRBV6-5; TRBD1 matches at 10 bases. The germline CDR1 and CDR2 sequences are MNHEY and SVGAGI. The junction had 4 bases not matched to a gene; V was cut back by 4 bases and J by 3 bases. The CDR3 is made up of 15 amino acids. In DNA, the CDR3 is TGTGCCAGCAGTTTGGGGACAGGGGCGACAGATACGCAGTATTTT. As protein: CASSLGTGATDTQYF.

The genes are TRBV15 and TRBJ1-6; 11 bases are a match to TRBD1. Germline-derived CDR1 and CDR2 are LNHNV and YYDKDF (reference sequence). J lost 1 base, V lost 0 bases, and 5 bases had no gene match. This CDR3 is 19 amino acids long. Here the CDR3 reads CATSRDRGTGGSYNSPLHF. The CDR3 bases are TGTGCCACCAGCAGAGATAGGGGGACAGGGGGTTCCTATAATTCACCCCTCCACTTT.

This clone showed up just once. V is TRBV13 and J is TRBJ2-5, with D perhaps matching TRBD1 or TRBD2 (5 bases each). Germline CDR1 and CDR2: PRHDT and FYEKMQ (reference sequence). This CDR3 region has 15 residues. Trimming stripped 5 bases from V and 7 bases from J, with 20 bases between. In DNA, the CDR3 is TGTGCCAGCAGCCCACGAAAGGGGACCGCGGGGACCCAGTACTTC. As protein: CASSPRKGTAGTQYF.

The genes are TRBV7-3 and TRBJ2-5; D is uncertain. V was trimmed by 2 bases and J by 5 bases, leaving 9 bases between them. Germline V CDR1 and CDR2: SGHTA, FQGTGA. The CDR3 extends over 13 amino acids. CDR3 in DNA: TGTGCCAGCAGCTTAGGCGGTGGTGAGACCCAGTACTTC. The encoded protein is CASSLGGGETQYF.

The rearrangement uses TRBV19 and TRBJ2-7; 7 bases align to TRBD1. CDR1 is LNHDA, CDR2 SQIVND, per germline (reference sequence). This CDR3 is 13 amino acids long. The ends lost 5 bases at V and 7 bases at J; junction bases unmatched: 8. The CDR3: CASSLRIQGEQYF. As DNA, the CDR3 is TGTGCCAGTAGTCTTCGAATACAGGGGGAGCAGTACTTC. The whole variable domain, filled in from reference TRBV19 and TRBJ2-7, reads DGGITQSPKYLFRKEGQNVTLSCEQNLNHDAMYWYRQDPGQGLRLIYYSQIVNDFQKGDIAEGYSVSREKKESFPLTVTSAQKNPTAFYLCASSLRIQGEQYFGPGTRLTVT.

The chain links TRBV9 to TRBJ1-1; TRBD1 is a possible D gene (6 bases). Germline CDR1 is SGDLS and CDR2 is YYNGEE. V lost 4 bases, J lost 3 bases, and 10 bases lay in between. CDR3 length: 13 residues. The CDR3 protein is CASSIRQDTEAFF. Written as DNA, the CDR3 is TGTGCCAGCAGCATACGACAGGACACTGAAGCTTTCTTT.